This T cell receptor beta chain emerged from a study of T-cell memory formation after mild COVID-19. Study background: Largely, the TCR clusters proved donor specific. Study-wide results and caveats: Later expanders leaned toward CD4+, whereas clones contracting from day 15 to 85 were balanced CD4/CD8. Pre-infection memory contained some responding clones, which suggested that cross-reactive memory had joined.

cDNA libraries for TCR alpha and TCR beta, carrying sample barcodes and UMIs, came from 5'RACE with constant-segment primers. TCRdb re-analysed the 5' RACE reads in MiXCR, keeping a single row per CDR3 protein. Here the sample spans 250,000 to 350,000 distinct CDR3 sequences, around 15% being singletons. The CDR3 runs to 13 residues. Trimming took 2 bases from V and 5 from J, leaving 9 bases between them. Germline V CDR1 and CDR2: SGHTA, FQGTGA. This clonotype has only a few counts. As yet, its antigen is unknown. This TCR derives from a man younger than 35 who had mild COVID-19 (a few samples of this study predate the infection). Cell type and time point are not known. The sequencing sample was made of PBMCs or a T cell subset sorted from them (not recorded which). The gene calls are TRBV7-3 and TRBJ1-1; D remains ambiguous. CDR3 residues: CASSLWEQTEAFF. In nucleotides, the CDR3 is TGTGCCAGCAGCTTATGGGAACAGACTGAAGCTTTCTTT.